This paragraph reports one TCR beta chain. The data are from a study of blood T cell repertoires in COVID-19. V was clipped by 8 bases and J by 0 bases, with 16 bases between them. Germline V gene sequence: CDR1 MDHEN, CDR2 SYDVKM. The CDR3 has 15 residues. Original handling: Estimates of nucleated cell counts were drawn from the amplification of reference gene primers. Sequencing was performed with immunoSEQ multiplex PCR; in TCRdb, only in-frame clones are kept and a portion is missing. Clone size and the V and J calls come from that table; the DNA yielded D and trimming. Of roughly 160,000 clones listed, around 87% are singletons.

The sequence derives from a woman at least 80 years old with COVID-19, enrolled during active disease. The V gene is TRBV28, the J gene TRBJ1-1, with a weak D call TRBD1 (6 bases). Material for sequencing was peripheral blood. The CDR3 protein is CASYMGGGLNTEAFF. CDR3 nucleotides: TGTGCCAGCTACATGGGGGGGGGCCTGAACACTGAAGCTTTCTTT.